Each of the 20 T cell receptor beta chains below was sequenced from the same sample in a study of blood T cells in healthy people across ages. Then a second PCR, running roughly 6 to 11 cycles, was carried out with a sample-barcoded 5' primer and a J-beta primer mix. One entry per CDR3 protein results from TCRdb running MiXCR on the 5' RACE reads. Of 1,500,000 or so distinct CDR3 sequences in the sample, about 45% were seen once. What was sequenced was blood. These receptors originate from a woman under 30 in good health.

The gene calls are TRBV18 and TRBJ2-1; no definite D call. V lost 2 bases to trimming and J lost 5 bases, with 7 bases between them. The CDR3 is 13 residues long. Germline-derived CDR1 and CDR2 are KGHSH and LQKENI. CDR3 amino acids: CASSPILDNEQFF. Written as DNA, the CDR3 is TGTGCCAGCTCACCAATCCTAGACAATGAGCAGTTCTTC.

J is TRBJ1-1 and V is TRBV29-1; D is uncertain. Germline V gene data show CDR1 as SQVTM and CDR2 as ANQGSEA. Trimming shortened V by 4 bases and J by 6 bases, and 6 bases separated the two germline ends. The CDR3 loop spans 10 amino acids. This CDR3 is CSVGLPEAFF. CDR3 in DNA: TGCAGCGTTGGCCTCCCTGAAGCTTTCTTT. The full variable domain, its missing parts supplied by reference TRBV29-1 and TRBJ1-1, is SAVISQKPSRDICQRGTSLTIQCQVDSQVTMMFWYRQQPGQSLTLIATANQGSEATYESGFVIDKFPISRPNLTFSTLTVSNMSPEDSSIYLCSVGLPEAFFGQGTRLTVV.

The J gene is TRBJ2-7, the V gene TRBV7-2, with D uncertain. Trimming removed 5 bases at V and 6 bases at J, with 11 bases between. The length of the CDR3 is 12 residues. Germline CDR1 reads SGHTA; CDR2 reads FQGNSA. CDR3 loop: CASSNLASEQYF. In DNA form, the CDR3 reads TGTGCCAGCAGCAATCTGGCGAGCGAGCAGTACTTC.

This clonotype was seen a single time. The chain joins TRBV6-2 or TRBV6-3 to TRBJ1-2, with TRBD1 matching over 10 bases. The germline gives CDR1 MNHEY, CDR2 SVGEGT. The CDR3 extends over 15 amino acids. V dropped 6 bases and J dropped 2; count of bases not matched to a gene: 6. The DNA for the CDR3 is TGTGCCAGCAGCACCTGGACAGGGGGAAACTATGGCTACACCTTC. Translation: CASSTWTGGNYGYTF.

This clonotype has more than one count but fewer than ten. The chain links TRBV7-9 to TRBJ2-7; a possible D gene is TRBD2 (5 bases). The CDR3 covers 17 residues. The germline V gene encodes CDR1 SEHNR and CDR2 FQNEAQ (reference sequence). Trimming removed 2 bases from V and 5 bases from J, with 22 bases in between. As DNA, the CDR3 is TGTGCCAGCAGCTTATTGTTAACCGAGGGTCCAAGGGACGAGCAGTACTTC. Translated: CASSLLLTEGPRDEQYF.

The gene calls are TRBV10-3 and TRBJ2-5, with 7 bases aligning to TRBD2. Per the germline V gene, CDR1 is ENHRY and CDR2 is SYGVKD. The CDR3 consists of 15 residues. V trimming: 0 bases; J trimming: 2 bases; junction bases outside the gene matches: 3. DNA of the CDR3: TGTGCCATCAGTGAGTCGTGCGGGGGTCAAGAGACCCAGTACTTC. This encodes CAISESCGGQETQYF.

This clonotype appeared a single time. The CDR3 region has the DNA TGTGCCAGCAGTTCGCGACAGGGGGCCGGGACCGGGGAGCTGTTTTTT. This codes for CASSSRQGAGTGELFF. This chain connects TRBV6-2 or TRBV6-3 to TRBJ2-2; 10 bases map to TRBD1. Germline V CDR1 and CDR2: MNHEY, SVGEGT. The CDR3 length is 16 residues. Trimming cost V 4 bases and J 5 bases; bases outside gene matches: 7.

In this sample, this clonotype turned up a few times. The V call is TRBV6-2 or TRBV6-3, the J call TRBJ2-7, with 7 bases lining up with TRBD1. The V and J ends lost 7 bases and 4 bases, in that order; junction bases with no gene match: 7. This CDR3 has 13 residues. Germline V lookup: CDR1 MNHEY, CDR2 SVGEGT. CDR3 region: CASNDRESYEQYF. In nucleotides, the CDR3 is TGTGCCAGCAACGACAGGGAATCTTACGAGCAGTACTTC.

The rearrangement links TRBV20-1 to TRBJ1-4; perhaps TRBD1 as D (5 bases). The CDR3 contains 13 residues. V lost 1 base, J lost 10 bases, and 13 bases lay in between. From germline, CDR1 is DFQATT and CDR2 SNEGSKA (reference sequence). CDR3 in amino acids: CSARGGLVAKLFF. Here the CDR3 DNA reads TGCAGTGCTAGAGGGGGACTGGTGGCAAAACTGTTTTTT.

Worth noting for this clonotype: With a much larger clone just one base away, this may be a read error. The chain employs TRBV20-1 and TRBJ1-2; D remains unclear. Germline CDR1 reads DFQATT; CDR2 reads SNEGSKA (reference sequence). The CDR3 contains 12 residues. The V gene lost 3 bases and the J gene lost 4 bases, with 9 bases spanning the gap. CDR3 sequence (DNA): TGCAGTGCTAGCAAGTTTTTCTATGGCTACACCTTC. This codes for CSASKFFYGYTF.

The chain carries TRBV2 and TRBJ2-2; TRBD2 matches at 10 bases. The CDR3 contains 16 residues. Germline loops: CDR1 SNHLY, CDR2 FYNNEI. V shed 6 bases, J shed 1 base, and the junction held 5 bases outside the gene matches. The CDR3 region has the DNA TGTGCCAGCAGCCGGACTAGCGGATTGAACACCGGGGAGCTGTTTTTT. It is translated as CASSRTSGLNTGELFF.

The table lists this clonotype with a few counts. The chain employs TRBV12-3 or TRBV12-4 and TRBJ2-1, with 9 nucleotides matching TRBD2. The DNA end favors TRBJ2-7, so the J call may be wrong. The CDR3 is 14 amino acids. The CDR3 nucleotides read TGTGCCAACTCGCTAGCGGGGTCCTACAATGAGCAGTACTTC. Its translation is CANSLAGSYNEQYF.

In its sample, this clonotype was seen once. The chain couples TRBV20-1 to TRBJ1-1; tentative D call: TRBD1 (6 bases). The CDR3 is 16 amino acids. Trimming removed 0 bases from V and 6 bases from J, with 20 bases in between. Per the germline V gene, CDR1 is DFQATT and CDR2 is SNEGSKA (reference sequence). CDR3 residues: CSARDRFLARGAEAFF. CDR3 coding DNA: TGCAGTGCTAGAGATAGGTTCCTGGCAAGGGGGGCTGAAGCTTTCTTT.

This clonotype was counted a few times. The genes are TRBV15 and TRBJ1-6; a possible D gene is TRBD1 (5 bases). Germline V gene sequence: CDR1 LNHNV, CDR2 YYDKDF (reference sequence). The CDR3 loop spans 16 amino acids. V was trimmed by 3 bases and J by 0 bases, leaving 9 bases between them. The CDR3 here is CATSRAGTSYNSPLHF. For the CDR3, the DNA is TGTGCCACCAGCAGGGCCGGGACCTCCTATAATTCACCCCTCCACTTT.

This clonotype appeared a few times. This CDR3 reads CASSQTGTDFEAFF. The CDR3 region has the DNA TGTGCCAGCAGTCAAACCGGGACCGACTTTGAAGCTTTCTTT. V and J are TRBV7-3 and TRBJ1-1; D is possibly TRBD1 (5 bases). Trimming shortened V by 6 bases and J by 7 bases, and 18 bases separated the two germline ends. Per germline, CDR1 SGHTA and CDR2 FQGTGA. The length of the CDR3 is 14 residues.

This clonotype was counted only a few times. The chain has TRBV4-2 and TRBJ2-7; 11 bases fit TRBD2. The length of the CDR3 is 16 residues. V lost 1 base and J lost 2; bases outside the gene matches: 4. Germline V gene data show CDR1 as LGHNA and CDR2 as YNFKEQ. CDR3 sequence (DNA): TGTGCCAGCAGCCAAGCTAGCGGGAGGCCTACCTACGAGCAGTACTTC. It encodes CASSQASGRPTYEQYF.

The rearrangement joins TRBV7-2 to TRBJ2-5, with D possibly being TRBD2 (5 bases). V was shortened by 1 base and J by 6 bases, with 18 bases between the two germline ends. The CDR3 is made up of 16 amino acids. Germline V CDR1 and CDR2: SGHTA, FQGNSA. The CDR3 here is CASSLVARGPIQTQYF. The CDR3 DNA reads TGTGCCAGCAGCTTAGTAGCCAGAGGGCCGATTCAGACCCAGTACTTC.

This clonotype was detected once. V is TRBV7-9 and J is TRBJ2-7; no clear D. Germline V CDR1 and CDR2: SEHNR, FQNEAQ (reference sequence). V shed 7 bases and J shed 0 bases, with 13 bases lying between them. This CDR3 contains 14 residues. The CDR3 reads CASIPAASSYEQYF. Here the CDR3 DNA reads TGTGCCAGCATCCCAGCCGCCAGCTCCTACGAGCAGTACTTC. The full variable domain, its missing parts supplied by reference TRBV7-9 and TRBJ2-7, is DTGVSQNPRHKITKRGQNVTFRCDPISEHNRLYWYRQTLGQGPEFLTYFQNEAQLEKSRLLSDRFSAERPKGSFSTLEIQRTEQGDSAMYLCASIPAASSYEQYFGPGTRLTVT.

This clonotype was seen only a few times. This sequence joins TRBV6-1 and TRBJ2-2; 7 nucleotides line up with TRBD1. The junction had 3 bases not matched to a gene; V was cut back by 5 bases and J by 3 bases. The CDR3 extends over 14 amino acids. Germline loops: CDR1 MNHNS, CDR2 SASEGT. CDR3 nucleotides: TGTGCCAGCAGTCATACAGGGGACACCGGGGAGCTGTTTTTT. Encoded protein: CASSHTGDTGELFF.

In DNA, the CDR3 is TGCGCCAGCAGTCAATCGTCAGGGATCTACGAGCAGTACTTC. It specifies CASSQSSGIYEQYF. The chain carries TRBV5-1 and TRBJ2-7, with a weak D call TRBD1 (5 bases). Germline lookup yields CDR1 SGHRS and CDR2 YFSETQ. V was cut by 5 bases and J by 3 bases, with 15 bases left in between. This CDR3 is built from 14 residues.